A single sample gave rise to the 14 T cell receptor beta chains below, sequenced in a study of shared clonotypes between healthy human individuals. Naivety among CD8 cells was defined by CD45RO negativity and positive CCR7 selection, thereby excluding terminally differentiated effector memory CD45RA+ cells. Sequencing was performed with immunoSEQ multiplex PCR; in TCRdb, only in-frame clones are kept and a portion is missing. The sample lists approximately 2,000,000 clones; 93% were seen once. The specimen was naive CD8+ T cells from PBMCs. The receptors originated from a man between 18 and 35 years old in good health. Some clones in this sample may be carry-over from other donors' samples.

The chain employs TRBV11-2 and TRBJ2-7, with D possibly matching TRBD2 (5 bases). Germline V gene sequence: CDR1 SGHAT, CDR2 FQNNGV. The CDR3 sequence is 15 residues long. V dropped 5 bases and J dropped 2 bases, with 16 bases sitting between them. The CDR3 protein is CASSPAAYGTYEQYF. CDR3 in DNA: TGTGCCAGCAGCCCAGCGGCGTACGGTACCTACGAGCAGTACTTC.

The chain is built from TRBV6-1 and TRBJ1-5, with 8 bases matching TRBD1. V shed 3 bases and J 2 bases; nucleotides not matched to a gene: 9. CDR1 is MNHNS, CDR2 SASEGT, per germline. The CDR3 runs 17 residues. CDR3: CASSEFDRGWGNQPQHF. For the CDR3, the DNA is TGTGCCAGCAGTGAGTTCGACAGGGGTTGGGGCAATCAGCCCCAGCATTTT.

The V gene is TRBV5-4, the J gene TRBJ2-7, with D tentatively TRBD2 (5 bases). V was shortened by 4 bases and J by 2 bases, with 13 bases between the two germline ends. CDR3 length: 14 amino acids. Germline lookup yields CDR1 SGHNT and CDR2 YYREEE (reference sequence). CDR3 in DNA: TGTGCCAGCAGCCCCCCGGGGAGTGCCTACGAGCAGTACTTC. It is translated as CASSPPGSAYEQYF.

The V and J genes are TRBV4-2 and TRBJ1-1; D call uncertain. Trimming shortened V by 4 bases and J by 1 base, and 10 bases separated the two germline ends. This CDR3 is 14 amino acids long. Germline loops: CDR1 LGHNA, CDR2 YNFKEQ. The DNA of the CDR3 is TGTGCCAGCAGCCCGATAGGGCAGAACACTGAAGCTTTCTTT. Encoded protein: CASSPIGQNTEAFF.

The chain uses TRBV10-2 and TRBJ2-5; TRBD2 matches at 10 bases. V lost 8 bases to trimming and J lost 3 bases; unmatched junction nucleotides: 12. This CDR3 has 16 amino acids. Germline CDR1 and CDR2: WSHSY and SAAADI. CDR3 sequence reads: CASGLLAGALEETQYF. CDR3 DNA: TGCGCCAGCGGCTTGCTAGCGGGAGCCCTCGAAGAGACCCAGTACTTC.

The chain joins TRBV10-2 to TRBJ2-5; D call uncertain. The CDR3 totals 12 residues. V lost 0 bases, J lost 10 bases, and 9 bases lay in between. CDR1 is WSHSY, CDR2 SAAADI, per germline. The CDR3 sequence is CASSESMWGQYF. DNA for the CDR3: TGCGCCAGCAGTGAGTCGATGTGGGGCCAGTACTTC.

The V gene is TRBV11-3, the J gene TRBJ2-5; no reliable D call. Trimming pared 4 bases from V and 3 bases from J, leaving 12 bases between. From germline, CDR1 is SGHNT and CDR2 YENEEA. The CDR3 covers 14 residues. This CDR3 reads CASSSAARKETQYF. In DNA form, the CDR3 reads TGTGCCAGCAGCTCAGCAGCCAGGAAAGAGACCCAGTACTTC.

The genes are TRBV27 and TRBJ2-2, with D perhaps given as TRBD1 or TRBD2 (5 bases each). This CDR3 spans 17 amino acids. CDR1 is MNHEY and CDR2 is SMNVEV in the germline V gene (reference sequence). The V end lost 2 bases, the J end lost 4 bases, and 17 bases lay between the germline ends. The CDR3 coding sequence is TGTGCCAGCAGTTTAGGGACCATCAAGTCCGGCACCGGGGAGCTGTTTTTT. It is translated as CASSLGTIKSGTGELFF.

The rearrangement joins TRBV6-1 to TRBJ2-2; unclear D gene. The length of the CDR3 is 10 residues. V was trimmed by 6 bases and J by 8 bases, leaving 4 bases between them. CDR1 and CDR2 (germline): MNHNS, SASEGT. The CDR3 DNA follows: TGTGCCAGCAGAATGGGGGAGCTGTTTTTT. Translated: CASRMGELFF.

V gene TRBV5-6 combines with J gene TRBJ2-2, with a tentative D call TRBD1 (10 bases). The CDR3 runs 17 residues. Germline V gives CDR1 SGHDT, CDR2 YYEEEE. Trimming took off 0 bases at V and 10 bases at J, with 22 bases between the two ends. In DNA form, the CDR3 reads TGTGCCAGCAGCTTGGTACCGGGACAGGGGACTAGCAAGGAGCTGTTTTTT. It specifies CASSLVPGQGTSKELFF.

This clone came up once. The chain employs TRBV11-1 and TRBJ2-5; 11 nucleotides align to TRBD2. The CDR3 has 18 amino acids. CDR1 and CDR2 from the germline V gene are SGHAT and FQDESV (reference sequence). V trimming: 5 bases; J trimming: 2 bases; junction bases outside the gene matches: 13. DNA for the CDR3: TGTGCCAGCAGCCTATACCCCGTAGCGGGAGGGGAACAAGAGACCCAGTACTTC. As protein: CASSLYPVAGGEQETQYF.

This clone was seen only a few times. The identical CDR3 is also encoded by other nucleotide sequences in the sample. This chain uses TRBV5-1 with TRBJ2-7; 9 positions agree with TRBD1. CDR1 and CDR2 (germline): SGHRS, YFSETQ. The CDR3 length is 14 residues. J gave up 3 bases and V 4 bases, and 5 bases lay outside the gene matches. CDR3 in amino acids: CASSPGTGSYEQYF. Here the CDR3 DNA reads TGCGCCAGCAGCCCCGGGACAGGGAGCTACGAGCAGTACTTC.

V is TRBV6-5 and J is TRBJ1-2; 7 bases map to TRBD1. The CDR3 loop spans 16 amino acids. The V and J ends lost 1 base and 5 bases, in that order; junction bases with no gene match: 10. CDR1 MNHEY and CDR2 SVGAGI come from the germline V gene. The CDR3 is CASSYLNPPGQYGYTF. The CDR3 coding sequence is TGTGCCAGCAGTTACTTAAATCCGCCGGGACAGTATGGCTACACCTTC.

The chain joins TRBV7-8 to TRBJ2-3; D remains unclear. The V gene lost 4 bases and the J gene lost 6 bases, with 11 bases spanning the gap. This CDR3 contains 13 residues. The V gene's germline CDR1 is SGHVS and CDR2 FQNEAQ. The CDR3 here is CASSYALGDTQYF. The CDR3 bases are TGTGCCAGCAGCTACGCGTTGGGGGATACGCAGTATTTT.